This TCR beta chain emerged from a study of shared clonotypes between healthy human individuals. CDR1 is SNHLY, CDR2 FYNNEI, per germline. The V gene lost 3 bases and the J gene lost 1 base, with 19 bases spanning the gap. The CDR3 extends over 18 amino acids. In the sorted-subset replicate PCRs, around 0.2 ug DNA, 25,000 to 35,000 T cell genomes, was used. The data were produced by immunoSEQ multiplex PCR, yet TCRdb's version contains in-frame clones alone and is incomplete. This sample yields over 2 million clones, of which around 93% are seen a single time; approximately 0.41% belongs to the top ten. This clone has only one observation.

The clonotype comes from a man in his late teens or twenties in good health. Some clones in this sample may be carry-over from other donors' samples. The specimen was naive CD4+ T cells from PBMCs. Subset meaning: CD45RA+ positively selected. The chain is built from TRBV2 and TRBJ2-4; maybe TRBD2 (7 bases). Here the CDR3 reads CASSDYMGGLVAKNIQYF. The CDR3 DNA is TGTGCCAGCAGTGATTATATGGGGGGGCTCGTGGCCAAAAACATTCAGTACTTC.